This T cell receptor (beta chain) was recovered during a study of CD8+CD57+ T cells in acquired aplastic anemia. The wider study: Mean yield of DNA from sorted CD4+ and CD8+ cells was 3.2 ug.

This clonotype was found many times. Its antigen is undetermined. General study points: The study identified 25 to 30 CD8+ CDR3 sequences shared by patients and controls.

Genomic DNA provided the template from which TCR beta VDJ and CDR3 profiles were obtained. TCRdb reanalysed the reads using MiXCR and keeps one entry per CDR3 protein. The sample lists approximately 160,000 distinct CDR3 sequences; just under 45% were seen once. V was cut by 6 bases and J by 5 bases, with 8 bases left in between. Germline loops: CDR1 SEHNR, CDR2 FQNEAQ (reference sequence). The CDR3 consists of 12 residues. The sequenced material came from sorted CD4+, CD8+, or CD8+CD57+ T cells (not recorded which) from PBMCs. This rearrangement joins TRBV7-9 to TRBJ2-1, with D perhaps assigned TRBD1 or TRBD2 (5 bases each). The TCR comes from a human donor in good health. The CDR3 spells CASRGTNNEQFF. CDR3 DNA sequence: TGTGCCAGCAGAGGGACCAACAATGAGCAGTTCTTC.